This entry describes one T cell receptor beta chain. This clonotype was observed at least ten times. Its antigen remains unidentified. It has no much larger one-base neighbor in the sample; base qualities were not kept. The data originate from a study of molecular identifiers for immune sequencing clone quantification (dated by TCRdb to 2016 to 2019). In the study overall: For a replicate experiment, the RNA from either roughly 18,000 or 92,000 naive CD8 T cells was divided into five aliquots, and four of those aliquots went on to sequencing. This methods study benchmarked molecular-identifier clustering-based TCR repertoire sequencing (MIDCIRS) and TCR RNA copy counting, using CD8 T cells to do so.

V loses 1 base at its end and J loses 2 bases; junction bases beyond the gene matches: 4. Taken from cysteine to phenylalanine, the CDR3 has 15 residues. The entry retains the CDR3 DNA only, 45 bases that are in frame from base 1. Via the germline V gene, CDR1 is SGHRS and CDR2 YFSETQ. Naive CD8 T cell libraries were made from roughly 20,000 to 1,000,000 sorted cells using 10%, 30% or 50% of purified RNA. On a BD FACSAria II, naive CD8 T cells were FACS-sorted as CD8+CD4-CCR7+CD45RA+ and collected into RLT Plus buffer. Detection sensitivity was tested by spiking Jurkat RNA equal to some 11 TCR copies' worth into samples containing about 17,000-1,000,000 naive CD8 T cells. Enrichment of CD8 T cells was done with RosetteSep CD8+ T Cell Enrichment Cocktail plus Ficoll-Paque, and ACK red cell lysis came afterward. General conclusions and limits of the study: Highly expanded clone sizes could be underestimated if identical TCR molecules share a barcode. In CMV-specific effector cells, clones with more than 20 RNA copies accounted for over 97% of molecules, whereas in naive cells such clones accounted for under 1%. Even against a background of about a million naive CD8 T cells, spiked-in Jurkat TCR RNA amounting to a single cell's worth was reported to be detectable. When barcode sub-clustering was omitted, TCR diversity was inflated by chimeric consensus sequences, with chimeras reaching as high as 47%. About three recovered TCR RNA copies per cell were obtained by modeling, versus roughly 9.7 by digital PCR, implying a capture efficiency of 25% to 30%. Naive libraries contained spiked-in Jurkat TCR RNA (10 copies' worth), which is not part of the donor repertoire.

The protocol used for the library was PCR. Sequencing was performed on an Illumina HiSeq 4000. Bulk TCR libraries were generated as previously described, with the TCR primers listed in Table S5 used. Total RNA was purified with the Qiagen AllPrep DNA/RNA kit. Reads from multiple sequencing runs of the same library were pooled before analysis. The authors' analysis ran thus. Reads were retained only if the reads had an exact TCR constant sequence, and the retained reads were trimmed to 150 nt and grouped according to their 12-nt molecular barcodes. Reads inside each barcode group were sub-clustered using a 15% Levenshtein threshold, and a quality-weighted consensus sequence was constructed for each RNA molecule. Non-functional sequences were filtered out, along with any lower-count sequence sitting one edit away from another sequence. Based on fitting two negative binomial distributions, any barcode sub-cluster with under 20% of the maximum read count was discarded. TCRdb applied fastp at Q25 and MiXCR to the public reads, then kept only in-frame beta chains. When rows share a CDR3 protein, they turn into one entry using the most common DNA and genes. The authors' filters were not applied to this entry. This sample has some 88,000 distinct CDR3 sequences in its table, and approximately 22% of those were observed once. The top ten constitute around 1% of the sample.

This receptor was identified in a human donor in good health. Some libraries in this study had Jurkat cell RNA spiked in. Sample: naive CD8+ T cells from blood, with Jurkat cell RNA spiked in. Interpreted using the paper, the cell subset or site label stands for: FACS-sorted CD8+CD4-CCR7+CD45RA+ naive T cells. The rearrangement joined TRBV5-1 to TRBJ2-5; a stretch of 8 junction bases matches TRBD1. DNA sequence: TGCGCCAGCAGCTTGTGGACAGGGAAGCAAGAGACCCAGTACTTC. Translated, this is CASSLWTGKQETQYF.